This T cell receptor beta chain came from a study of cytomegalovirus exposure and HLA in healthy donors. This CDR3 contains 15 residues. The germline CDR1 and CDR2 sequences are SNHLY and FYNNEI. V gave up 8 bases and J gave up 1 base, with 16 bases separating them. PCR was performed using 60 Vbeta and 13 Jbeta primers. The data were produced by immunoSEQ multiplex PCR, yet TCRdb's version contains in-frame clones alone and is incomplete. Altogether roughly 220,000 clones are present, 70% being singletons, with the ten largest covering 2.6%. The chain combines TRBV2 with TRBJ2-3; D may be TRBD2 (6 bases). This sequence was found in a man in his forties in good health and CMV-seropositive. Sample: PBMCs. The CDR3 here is CASLAGSSRTDTQYF. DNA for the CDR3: TGTGCCAGCCTTGCCGGGAGTAGCCGCACAGATACGCAGTATTTT.